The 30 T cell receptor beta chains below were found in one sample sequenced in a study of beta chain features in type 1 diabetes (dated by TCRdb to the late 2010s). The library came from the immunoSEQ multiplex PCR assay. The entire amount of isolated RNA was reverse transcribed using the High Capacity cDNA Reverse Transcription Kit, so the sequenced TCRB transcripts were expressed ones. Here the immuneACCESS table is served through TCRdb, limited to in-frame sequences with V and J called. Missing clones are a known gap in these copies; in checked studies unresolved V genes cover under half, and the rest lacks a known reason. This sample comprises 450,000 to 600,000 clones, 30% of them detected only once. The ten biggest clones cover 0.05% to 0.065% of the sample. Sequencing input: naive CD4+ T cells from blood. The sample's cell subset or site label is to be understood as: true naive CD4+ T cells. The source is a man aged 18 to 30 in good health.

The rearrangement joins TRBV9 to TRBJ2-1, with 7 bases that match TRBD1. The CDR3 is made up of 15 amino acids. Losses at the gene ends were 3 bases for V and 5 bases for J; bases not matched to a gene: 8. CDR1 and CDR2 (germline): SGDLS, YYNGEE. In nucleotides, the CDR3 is TGTGCCAGCAGCGGAGACAGGGTATGGGACAATGAGCAGTTCTTC. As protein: CASSGDRVWDNEQFF.

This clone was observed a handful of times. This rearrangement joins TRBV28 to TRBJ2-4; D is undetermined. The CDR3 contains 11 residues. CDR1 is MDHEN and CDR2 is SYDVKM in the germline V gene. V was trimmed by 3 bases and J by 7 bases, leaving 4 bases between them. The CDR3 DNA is TGTGCCAGCAGTTTGTCCAACATTCAGTACTTC. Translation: CASSLSNIQYF.

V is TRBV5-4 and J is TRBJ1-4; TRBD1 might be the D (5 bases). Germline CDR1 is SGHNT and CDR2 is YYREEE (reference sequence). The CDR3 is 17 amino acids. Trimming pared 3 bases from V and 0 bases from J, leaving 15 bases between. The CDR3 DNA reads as TGTGCCAGCAGCTGGCGACGGGACGGCACAACTAATGAAAAACTGTTTTTT. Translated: CASSWRRDGTTNEKLFF.

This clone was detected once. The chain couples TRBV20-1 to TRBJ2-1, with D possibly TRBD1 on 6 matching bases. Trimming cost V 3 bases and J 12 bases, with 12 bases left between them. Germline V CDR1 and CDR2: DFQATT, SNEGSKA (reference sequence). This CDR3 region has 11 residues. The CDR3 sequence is CSASTGFAQFF. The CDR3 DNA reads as TGCAGTGCTAGTACAGGGTTTGCGCAGTTCTTC.

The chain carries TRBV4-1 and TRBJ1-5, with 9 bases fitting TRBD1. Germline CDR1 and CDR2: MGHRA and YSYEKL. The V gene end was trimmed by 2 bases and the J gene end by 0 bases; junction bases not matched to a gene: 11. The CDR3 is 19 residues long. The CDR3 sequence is CASSQPRRDRVFSNQPQHF. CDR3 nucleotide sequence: TGCGCCAGCAGCCAACCCCGCCGGGACAGGGTCTTTAGCAATCAGCCCCAGCATTTT.

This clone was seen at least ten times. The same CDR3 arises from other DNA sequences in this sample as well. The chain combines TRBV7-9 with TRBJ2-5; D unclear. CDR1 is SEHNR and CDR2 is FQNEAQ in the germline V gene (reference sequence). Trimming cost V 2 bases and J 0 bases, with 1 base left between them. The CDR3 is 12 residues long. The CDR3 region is CASSLNQETQYF. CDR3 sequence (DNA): TGTGCCAGCAGCTTAAACCAAGAGACCCAGTACTTC. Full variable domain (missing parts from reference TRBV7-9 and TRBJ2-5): DTGVSQNPRHKITKRGQNVTFRCDPISEHNRLYWYRQTLGQGPEFLTYFQNEAQLEKSRLLSDRFSAERPKGSFSTLEIQRTEQGDSAMYLCASSLNQETQYFGPGTRLLVL.

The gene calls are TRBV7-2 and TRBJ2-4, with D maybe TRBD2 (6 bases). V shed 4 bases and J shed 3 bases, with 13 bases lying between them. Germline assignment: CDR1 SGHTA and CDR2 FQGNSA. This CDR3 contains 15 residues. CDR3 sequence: CASSSSPGGKNIQYF. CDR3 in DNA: TGTGCCAGCAGCTCATCACCCGGGGGCAAAAACATTCAGTACTTC.

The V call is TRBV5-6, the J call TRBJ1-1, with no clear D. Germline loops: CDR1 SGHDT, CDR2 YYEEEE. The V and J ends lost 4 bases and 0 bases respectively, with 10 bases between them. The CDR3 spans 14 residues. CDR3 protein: CASSRVGMNTEAFF. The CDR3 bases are TGTGCCAGCAGCCGCGTGGGGATGAACACTGAAGCTTTCTTT.

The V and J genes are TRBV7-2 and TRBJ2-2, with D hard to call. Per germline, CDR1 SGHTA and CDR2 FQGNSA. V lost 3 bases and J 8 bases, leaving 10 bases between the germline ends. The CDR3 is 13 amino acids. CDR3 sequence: CASSFVRDGELFF. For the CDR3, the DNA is TGTGCCAGCAGCTTTGTTAGGGATGGGGAGCTGTTTTTT.

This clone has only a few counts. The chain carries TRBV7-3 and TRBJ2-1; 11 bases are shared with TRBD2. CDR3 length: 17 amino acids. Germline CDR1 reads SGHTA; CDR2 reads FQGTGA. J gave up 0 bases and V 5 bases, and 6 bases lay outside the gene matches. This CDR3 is CASSPRLAGSSYNEQFF. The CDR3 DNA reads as TGTGCCAGCAGCCCTCGACTAGCGGGGAGCTCCTACAATGAGCAGTTCTTC.

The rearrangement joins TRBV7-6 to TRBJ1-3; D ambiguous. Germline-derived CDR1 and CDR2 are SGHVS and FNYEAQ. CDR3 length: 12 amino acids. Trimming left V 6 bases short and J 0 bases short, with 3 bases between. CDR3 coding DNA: TGTGCCAGCAGTAACTCTGGAAACACCATATATTTT. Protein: CASSNSGNTIYF.

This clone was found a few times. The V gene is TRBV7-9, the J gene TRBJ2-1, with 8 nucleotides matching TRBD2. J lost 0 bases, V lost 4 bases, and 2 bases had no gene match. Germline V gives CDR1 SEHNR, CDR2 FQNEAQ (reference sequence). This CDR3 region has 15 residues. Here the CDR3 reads CASSSGLVSYNEQFF. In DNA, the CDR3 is TGTGCCAGCAGCTCGGGACTAGTCTCCTACAATGAGCAGTTCTTC.

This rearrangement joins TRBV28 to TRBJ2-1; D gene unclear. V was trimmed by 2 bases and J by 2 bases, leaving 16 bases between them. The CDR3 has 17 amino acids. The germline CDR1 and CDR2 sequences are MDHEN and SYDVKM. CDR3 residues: CASSLIRIASTYNEQFF. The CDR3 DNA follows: TGTGCCAGCAGTTTAATCCGGATAGCCTCGACCTACAATGAGCAGTTCTTC. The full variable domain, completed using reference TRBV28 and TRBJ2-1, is DVKVTQSSRYLVKRTGEKVFLECVQDMDHENMFWYRQDPGLGLRLIYFSYDVKMKEKGDIPEGYSVSREKKERFSLILESASTNQTSMYLCASSLIRIASTYNEQFFGPGTRLTVL.

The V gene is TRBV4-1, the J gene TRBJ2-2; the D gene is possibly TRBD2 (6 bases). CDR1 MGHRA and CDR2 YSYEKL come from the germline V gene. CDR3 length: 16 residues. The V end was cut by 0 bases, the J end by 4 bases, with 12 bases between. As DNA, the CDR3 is TGCGCCAGCAGCCAAGAGAGCGGGTCGGTCACCGGGGAGCTGTTTTTT. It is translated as CASSQESGSVTGELFF.

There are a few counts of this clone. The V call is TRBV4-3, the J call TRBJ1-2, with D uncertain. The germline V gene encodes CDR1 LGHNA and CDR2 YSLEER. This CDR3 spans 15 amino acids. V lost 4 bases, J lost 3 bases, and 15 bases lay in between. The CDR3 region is CASSPQKGMDYGYTF. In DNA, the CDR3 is TGCGCCAGCAGCCCCCAAAAGGGAATGGACTATGGCTACACCTTC.

As DNA, the CDR3 is TGTGCCAGCAGCCGGGACTCACCCCCCTACGAGCAGTACTTC. It translates to CASSRDSPPYEQYF. The rearrangement joins TRBV6-5 to TRBJ2-7; D is perhaps TRBD2 (6 bases). Germline CDR1 reads MNHEY; CDR2 reads SVGAGI. The CDR3 runs 14 residues. V was pared by 6 bases and J by 2 bases, with 14 bases between.

The CDR3 is CASSPTSSYNEQFF. The CDR3 DNA follows: TGTGCCAGCAGCCCGACTAGCTCCTACAATGAGCAGTTCTTC. This chain joins TRBV7-2 and TRBJ2-1; D perhaps matches TRBD2 (6 bases). Germline CDR1 reads SGHTA; CDR2 reads FQGNSA. The V and J ends lost 5 bases and 0 bases respectively, with 8 bases between them. The CDR3 consists of 14 residues.

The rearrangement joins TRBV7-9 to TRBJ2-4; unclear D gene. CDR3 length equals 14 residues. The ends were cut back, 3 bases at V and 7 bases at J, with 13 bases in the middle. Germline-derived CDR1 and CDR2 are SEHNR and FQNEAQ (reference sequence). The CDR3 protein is CASSFGTVANIQYF. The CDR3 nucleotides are TGTGCCAGCAGCTTCGGTACCGTGGCGAACATTCAGTACTTC.

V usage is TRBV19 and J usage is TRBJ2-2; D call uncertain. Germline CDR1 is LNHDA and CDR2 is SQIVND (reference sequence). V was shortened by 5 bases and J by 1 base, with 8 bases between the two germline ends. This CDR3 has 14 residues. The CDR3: CASSHPENTGELFF. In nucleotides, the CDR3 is TGTGCCAGTAGTCACCCAGAGAACACCGGGGAGCTGTTTTTT. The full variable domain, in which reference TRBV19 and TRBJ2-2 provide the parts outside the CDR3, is DGGITQSPKYLFRKEGQNVTLSCEQNLNHDAMYWYRQDPGQGLRLIYYSQIVNDFQKGDIAEGYSVSREKKESFPLTVTSAQKNPTAFYLCASSHPENTGELFFGEGSRLTVL.

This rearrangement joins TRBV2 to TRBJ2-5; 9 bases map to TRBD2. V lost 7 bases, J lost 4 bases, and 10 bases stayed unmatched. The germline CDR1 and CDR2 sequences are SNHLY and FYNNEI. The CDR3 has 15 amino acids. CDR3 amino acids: CASTGVAGGRETQYF. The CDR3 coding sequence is TGTGCCAGCACAGGGGTGGCGGGAGGGAGAGAGACCCAGTACTTC.

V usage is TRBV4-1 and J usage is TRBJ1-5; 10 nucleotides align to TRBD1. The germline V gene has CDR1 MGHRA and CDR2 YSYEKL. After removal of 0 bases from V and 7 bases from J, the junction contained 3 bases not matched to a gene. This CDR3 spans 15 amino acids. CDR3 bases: TGCGCCAGCAGCCAAGATGGGACAGGGGTGCAGCCCCAGCATTTT. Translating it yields CASSQDGTGVQPQHF.

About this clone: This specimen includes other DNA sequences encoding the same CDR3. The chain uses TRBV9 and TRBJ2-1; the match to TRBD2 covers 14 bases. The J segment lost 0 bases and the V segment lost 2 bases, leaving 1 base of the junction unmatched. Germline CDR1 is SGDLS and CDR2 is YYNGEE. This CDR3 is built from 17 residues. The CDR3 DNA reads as TGTGCCAGCAGCGTCGGGACTAGCGGGAGCTCCTACAATGAGCAGTTCTTC. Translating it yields CASSVGTSGSSYNEQFF.

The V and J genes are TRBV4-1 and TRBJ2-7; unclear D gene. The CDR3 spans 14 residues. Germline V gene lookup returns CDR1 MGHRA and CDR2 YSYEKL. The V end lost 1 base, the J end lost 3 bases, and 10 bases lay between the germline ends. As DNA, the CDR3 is TGCGCCAGCAGCCAAGTCCAGAGTCTCTACGAGCAGTACTTC. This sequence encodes CASSQVQSLYEQYF.

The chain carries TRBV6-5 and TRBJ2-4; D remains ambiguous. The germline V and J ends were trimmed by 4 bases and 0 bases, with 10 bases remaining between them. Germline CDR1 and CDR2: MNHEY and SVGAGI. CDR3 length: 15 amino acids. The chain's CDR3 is CASSSLTAAKNIQYF. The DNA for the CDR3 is TGTGCCAGCAGTTCCTTAACAGCAGCCAAAAACATTCAGTACTTC.

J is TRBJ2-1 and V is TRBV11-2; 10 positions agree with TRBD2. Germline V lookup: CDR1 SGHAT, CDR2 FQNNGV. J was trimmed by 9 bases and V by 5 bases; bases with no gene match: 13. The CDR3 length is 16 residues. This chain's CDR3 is CASSPGRLAGAGEQFF. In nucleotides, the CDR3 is TGTGCCAGCAGCCCAGGACGGCTAGCGGGAGCGGGTGAGCAGTTCTTC. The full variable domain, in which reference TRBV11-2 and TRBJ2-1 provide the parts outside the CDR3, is EAGVAQSPRYKIIEKRQSVAFWCNPISGHATLYWYQQILGQGPKLLIQFQNNGVVDDSQLPKDRFSAERLKGVDSTLKIQPAKLEDSAVYLCASSPGRLAGAGEQFFGPGTRLTVL.

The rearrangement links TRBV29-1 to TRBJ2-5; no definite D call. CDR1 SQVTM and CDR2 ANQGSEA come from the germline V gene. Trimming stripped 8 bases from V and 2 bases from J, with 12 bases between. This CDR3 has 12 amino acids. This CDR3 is CSSARTQETQYF. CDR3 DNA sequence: TGCAGCTCCGCCAGGACGCAAGAGACCCAGTACTTC. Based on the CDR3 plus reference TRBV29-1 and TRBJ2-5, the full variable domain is SAVISQKPSRDICQRGTSLTIQCQVDSQVTMMFWYRQQPGQSLTLIATANQGSEATYESGFVIDKFPISRPNLTFSTLTVSNMSPEDSSIYLCSSARTQETQYFGPGTRLLVL.

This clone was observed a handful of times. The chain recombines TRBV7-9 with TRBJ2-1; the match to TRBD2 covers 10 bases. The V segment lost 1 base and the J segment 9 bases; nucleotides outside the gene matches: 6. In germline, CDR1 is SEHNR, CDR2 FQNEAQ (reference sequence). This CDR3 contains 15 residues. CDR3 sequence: CASSLEAGGPGEQFF. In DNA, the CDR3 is TGTGCCAGCAGCTTAGAAGCGGGAGGGCCAGGTGAGCAGTTCTTC.

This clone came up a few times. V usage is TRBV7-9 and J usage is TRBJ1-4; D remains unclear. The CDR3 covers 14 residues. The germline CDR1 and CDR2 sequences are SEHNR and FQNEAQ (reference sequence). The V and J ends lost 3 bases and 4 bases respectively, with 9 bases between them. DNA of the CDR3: TGTGCCAGCAGCTTTTCTGGATTTAATGAAAAACTGTTTTTT. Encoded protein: CASSFSGFNEKLFF.

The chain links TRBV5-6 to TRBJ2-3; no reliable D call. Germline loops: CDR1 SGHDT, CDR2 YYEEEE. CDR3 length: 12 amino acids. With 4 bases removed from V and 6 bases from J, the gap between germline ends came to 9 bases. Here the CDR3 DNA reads TGTGCCAGCAGCCCCGAAGGGGATACGCAGTATTTT. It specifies CASSPEGDTQYF. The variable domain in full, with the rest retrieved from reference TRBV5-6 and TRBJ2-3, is DAGVTQSPTHLIKTRGQQVTLRCSPKSGHDTVSWYQQALGQGPQFIFQYYEEEERQRGNFPDRFSGHQFPNYSSELNVNALLLGDSALYLCASSPEGDTQYFGPGTRLTVL.

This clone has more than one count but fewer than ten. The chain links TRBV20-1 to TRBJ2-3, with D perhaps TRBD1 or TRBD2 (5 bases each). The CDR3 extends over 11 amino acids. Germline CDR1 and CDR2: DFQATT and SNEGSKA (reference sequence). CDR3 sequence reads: CRVPRDRGQYF. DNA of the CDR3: TGCAGGGTTCCCCGGGACCGCGGGCAGTATTTT.